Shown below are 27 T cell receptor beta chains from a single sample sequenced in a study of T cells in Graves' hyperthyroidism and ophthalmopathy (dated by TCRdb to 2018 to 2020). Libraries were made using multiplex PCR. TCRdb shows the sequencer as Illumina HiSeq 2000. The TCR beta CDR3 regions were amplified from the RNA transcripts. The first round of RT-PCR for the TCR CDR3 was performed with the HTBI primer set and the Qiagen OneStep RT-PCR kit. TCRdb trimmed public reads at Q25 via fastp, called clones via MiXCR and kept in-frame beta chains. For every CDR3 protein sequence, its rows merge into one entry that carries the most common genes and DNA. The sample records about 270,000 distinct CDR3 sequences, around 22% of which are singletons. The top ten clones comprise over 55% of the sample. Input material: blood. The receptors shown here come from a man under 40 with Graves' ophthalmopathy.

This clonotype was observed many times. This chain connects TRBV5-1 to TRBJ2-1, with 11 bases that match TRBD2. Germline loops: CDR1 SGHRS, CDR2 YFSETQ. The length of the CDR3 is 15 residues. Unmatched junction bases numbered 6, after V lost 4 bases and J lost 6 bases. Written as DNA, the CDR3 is TGCGCCAGCAGCACCGGGACTAGCGGAACCAATGAGCAGTTCTTC. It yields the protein CASSTGTSGTNEQFF.

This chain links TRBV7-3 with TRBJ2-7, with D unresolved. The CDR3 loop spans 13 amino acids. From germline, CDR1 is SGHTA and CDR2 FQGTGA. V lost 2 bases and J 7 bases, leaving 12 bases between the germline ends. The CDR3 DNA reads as TGTGCCAGCAGCTTACGGCGGTCCGGGGAGCAGTACTTC. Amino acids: CASSLRRSGEQYF.

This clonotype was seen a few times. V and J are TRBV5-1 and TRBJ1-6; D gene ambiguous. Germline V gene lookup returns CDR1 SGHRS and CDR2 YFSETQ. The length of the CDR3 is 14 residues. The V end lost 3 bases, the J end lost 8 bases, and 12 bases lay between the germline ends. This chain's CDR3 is CASSSSEEDSPLHF. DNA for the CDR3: TGCGCCAGCAGCTCATCCGAAGAGGATTCACCCCTCCACTTT.

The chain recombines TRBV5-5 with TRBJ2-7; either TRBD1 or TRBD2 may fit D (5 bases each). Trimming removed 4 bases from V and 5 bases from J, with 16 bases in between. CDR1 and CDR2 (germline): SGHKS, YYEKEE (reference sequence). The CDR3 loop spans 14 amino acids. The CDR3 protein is CASSTGPGVDEQYF. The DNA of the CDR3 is TGTGCCAGCAGCACGGGACCGGGCGTCGACGAGCAGTACTTC. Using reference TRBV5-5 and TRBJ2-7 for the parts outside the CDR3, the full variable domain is DAGVTQSPTHLIKTRGQQVTLRCSPISGHKSVSWYQQVLGQGPQFIFQYYEKEERGRGNFPDRFSARQFPNYSSELNVNALLLGDSALYLCASSTGPGVDEQYFGPGTRLTVT.

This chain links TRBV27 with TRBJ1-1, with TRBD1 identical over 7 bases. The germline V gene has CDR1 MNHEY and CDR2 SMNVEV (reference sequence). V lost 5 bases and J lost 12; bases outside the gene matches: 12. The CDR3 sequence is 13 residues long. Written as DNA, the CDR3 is TGTGCCAGCAGTCCCGGGACAGCCCTGAAGACTTTCTTT. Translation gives CASSPGTALKTFF.

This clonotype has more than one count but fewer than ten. The CDR3 DNA is TGTGCCAGCAGCGTAGGTGGTAGCGGTTCCTACGAGCAGTACTTC. Residues: CASSVGGSGSYEQYF. The rearrangement links TRBV9 to TRBJ2-7; a weak D match, TRBD2 (6 bases). The CDR3 totals 15 residues. The germline V gene encodes CDR1 SGDLS and CDR2 YYNGEE. The germline V and J ends were trimmed by 0 bases and 1 base, with 11 bases remaining between them.

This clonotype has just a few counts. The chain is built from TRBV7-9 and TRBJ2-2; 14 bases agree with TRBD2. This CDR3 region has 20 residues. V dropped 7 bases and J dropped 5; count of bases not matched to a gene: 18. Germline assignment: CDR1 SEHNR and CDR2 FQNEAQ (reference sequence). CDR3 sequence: CASKKGGPGLAGGGTGELFF. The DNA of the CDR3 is TGTGCCAGCAAGAAAGGGGGTCCCGGACTAGCGGGAGGAGGGACCGGGGAGCTGTTTTTT.

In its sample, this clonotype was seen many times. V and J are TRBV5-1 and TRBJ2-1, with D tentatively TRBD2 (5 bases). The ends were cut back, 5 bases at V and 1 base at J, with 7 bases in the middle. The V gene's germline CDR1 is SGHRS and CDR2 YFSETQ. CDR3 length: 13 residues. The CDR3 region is CASRLDSYNEQFF. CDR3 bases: TGCGCCAGCAGACTAGATTCCTACAATGAGCAGTTCTTC.

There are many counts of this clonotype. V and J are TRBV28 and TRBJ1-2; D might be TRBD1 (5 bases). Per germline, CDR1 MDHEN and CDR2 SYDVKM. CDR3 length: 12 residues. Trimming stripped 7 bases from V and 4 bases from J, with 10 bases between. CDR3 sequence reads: CASKTGRYGYTF. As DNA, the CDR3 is TGTGCCAGCAAGACGGGGCGCTATGGCTACACCTTC.

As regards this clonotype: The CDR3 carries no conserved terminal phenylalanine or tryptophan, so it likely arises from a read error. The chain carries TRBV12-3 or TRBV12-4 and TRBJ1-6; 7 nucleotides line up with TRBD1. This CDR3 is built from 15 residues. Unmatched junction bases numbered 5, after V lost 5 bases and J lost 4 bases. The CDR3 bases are TGTGCCAGCAGTAGGTTGACAGGGTATAATTCACCCCTCCACCTT. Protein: CASSRLTGYNSPLHL.

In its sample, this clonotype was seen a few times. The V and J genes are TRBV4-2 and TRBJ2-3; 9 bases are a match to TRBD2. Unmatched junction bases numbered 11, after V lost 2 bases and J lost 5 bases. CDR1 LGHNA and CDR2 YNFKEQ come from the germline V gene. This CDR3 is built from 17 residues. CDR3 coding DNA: TGTGCCAGCAGCCAAATTAGCGGGAGAGGGGGCGGAGATACGCAGTATTTT. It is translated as CASSQISGRGGGDTQYF.

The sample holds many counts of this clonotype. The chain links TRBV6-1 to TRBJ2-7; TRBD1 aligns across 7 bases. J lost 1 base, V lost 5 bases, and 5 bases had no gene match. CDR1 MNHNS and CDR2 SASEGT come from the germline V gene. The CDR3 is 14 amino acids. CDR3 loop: CASSPGQRSYEQYF. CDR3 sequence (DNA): TGTGCCAGCAGTCCGGGACAGAGATCCTACGAGCAGTACTTC.

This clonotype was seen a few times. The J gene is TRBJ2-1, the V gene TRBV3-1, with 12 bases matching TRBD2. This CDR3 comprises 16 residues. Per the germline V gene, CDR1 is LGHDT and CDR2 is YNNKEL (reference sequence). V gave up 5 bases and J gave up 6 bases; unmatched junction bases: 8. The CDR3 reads CASSSLAGGPGNEQFF. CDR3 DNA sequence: TGTGCCAGCAGCTCCCTAGCGGGAGGGCCGGGCAATGAGCAGTTCTTC.

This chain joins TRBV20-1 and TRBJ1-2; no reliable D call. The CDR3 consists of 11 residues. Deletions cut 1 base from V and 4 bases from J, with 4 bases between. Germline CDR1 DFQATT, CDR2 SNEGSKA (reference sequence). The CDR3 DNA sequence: TGCAGTGCTAGAGTCAGCTATGGCTACACCTTC. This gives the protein CSARVSYGYTF.

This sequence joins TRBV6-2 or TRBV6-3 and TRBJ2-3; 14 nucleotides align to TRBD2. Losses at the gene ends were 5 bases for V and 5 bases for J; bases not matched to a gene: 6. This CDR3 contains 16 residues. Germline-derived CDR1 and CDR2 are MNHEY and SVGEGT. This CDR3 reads CASSRGGTSGRDTQYF. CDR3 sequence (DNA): TGTGCCAGCAGTCGCGGCGGGACTAGCGGGAGAGATACGCAGTATTTT.

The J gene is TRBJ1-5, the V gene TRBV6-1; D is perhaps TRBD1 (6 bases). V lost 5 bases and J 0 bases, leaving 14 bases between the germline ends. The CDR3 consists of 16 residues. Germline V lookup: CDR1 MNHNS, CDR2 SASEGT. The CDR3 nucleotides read TGTGCCAGCAGTCCACCGGGACACTATAGCAATCAGCCCCAGCATTTT. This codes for CASSPPGHYSNQPQHF.

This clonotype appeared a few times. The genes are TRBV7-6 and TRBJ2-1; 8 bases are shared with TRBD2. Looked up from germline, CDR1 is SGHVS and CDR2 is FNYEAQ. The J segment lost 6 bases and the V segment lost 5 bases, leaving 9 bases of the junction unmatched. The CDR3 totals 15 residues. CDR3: CASSGASGRSNEQFF. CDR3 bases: TGTGCCAGCAGCGGTGCGAGCGGGAGAAGCAATGAGCAGTTCTTC.

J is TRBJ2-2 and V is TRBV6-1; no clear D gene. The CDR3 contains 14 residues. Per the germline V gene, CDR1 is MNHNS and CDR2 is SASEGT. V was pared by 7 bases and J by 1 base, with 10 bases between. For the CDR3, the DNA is TGTGCCAGCACTAAGGGCCTGAACACCGGGGAGCTGTTTTTT. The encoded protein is CASTKGLNTGELFF.

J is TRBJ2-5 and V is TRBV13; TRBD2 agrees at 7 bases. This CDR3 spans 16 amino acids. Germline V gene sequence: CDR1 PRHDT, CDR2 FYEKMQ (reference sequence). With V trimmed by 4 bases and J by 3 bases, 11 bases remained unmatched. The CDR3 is CASSSILLGGKETQYF. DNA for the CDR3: TGTGCCAGCAGCTCCATATTGTTGGGGGGGAAAGAGACCCAGTACTTC.

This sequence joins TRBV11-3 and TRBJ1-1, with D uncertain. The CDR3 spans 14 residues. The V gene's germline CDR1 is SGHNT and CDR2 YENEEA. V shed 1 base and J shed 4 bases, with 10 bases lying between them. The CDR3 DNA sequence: TGTGCCAGCAGCTTAGGGCCCCTCGCCACTGAAGCTTTCTTT. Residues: CASSLGPLATEAFF.

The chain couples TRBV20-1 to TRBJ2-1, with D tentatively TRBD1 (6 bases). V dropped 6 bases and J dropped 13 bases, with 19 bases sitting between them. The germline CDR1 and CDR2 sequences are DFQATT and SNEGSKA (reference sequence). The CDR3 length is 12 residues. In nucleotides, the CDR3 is TGCAGTGCCCGCGTCAGGGGAGAGACCCAGTTCTTC. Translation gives CSARVRGETQFF.

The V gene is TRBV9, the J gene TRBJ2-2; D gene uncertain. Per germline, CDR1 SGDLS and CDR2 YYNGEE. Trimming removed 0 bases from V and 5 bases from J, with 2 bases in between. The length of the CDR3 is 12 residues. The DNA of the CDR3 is TGTGCCAGCAGCGTAGCTACCGGGGAGCTGTTTTTT. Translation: CASSVATGELFF.

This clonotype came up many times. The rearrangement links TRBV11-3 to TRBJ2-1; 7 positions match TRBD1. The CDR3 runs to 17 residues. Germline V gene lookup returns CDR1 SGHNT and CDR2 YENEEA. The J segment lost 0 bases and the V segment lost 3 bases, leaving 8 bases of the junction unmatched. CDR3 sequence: CASSFGQATSSYNEQFF. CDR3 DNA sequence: TGTGCCAGCAGCTTCGGACAGGCTACTAGCTCCTACAATGAGCAGTTCTTC.

In DNA form, the CDR3 reads TGTGCCAGTCGGACAGGCAATTCACCCCTCCACTTT. This gives the protein CASRTGNSPLHF. V gene TRBV27 combines with J gene TRBJ1-6; 7 bases are a match to TRBD1. The CDR3 sequence is 12 residues long. V lost 9 bases and J lost 7; bases outside the gene matches: 3. CDR1 and CDR2 from the germline V gene are MNHEY and SMNVEV (reference sequence).

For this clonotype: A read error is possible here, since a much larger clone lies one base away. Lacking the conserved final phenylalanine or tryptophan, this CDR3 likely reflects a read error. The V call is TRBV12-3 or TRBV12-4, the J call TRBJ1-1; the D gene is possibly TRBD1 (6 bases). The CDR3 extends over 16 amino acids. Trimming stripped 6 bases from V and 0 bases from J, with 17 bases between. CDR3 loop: CASRDFQGIMNTEAFS. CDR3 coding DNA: TGTGCCAGCAGAGACTTCCAGGGGATCATGAACACTGAAGCTTTCTCT.

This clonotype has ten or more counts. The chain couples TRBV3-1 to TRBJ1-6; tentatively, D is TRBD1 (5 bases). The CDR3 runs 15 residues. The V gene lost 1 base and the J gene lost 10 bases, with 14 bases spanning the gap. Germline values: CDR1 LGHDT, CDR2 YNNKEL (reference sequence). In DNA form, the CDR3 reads TGTGCCAGCAGCCAAGCAAGGGCAAGGGACTCACCCCTCCACTTT. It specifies CASSQARARDSPLHF.

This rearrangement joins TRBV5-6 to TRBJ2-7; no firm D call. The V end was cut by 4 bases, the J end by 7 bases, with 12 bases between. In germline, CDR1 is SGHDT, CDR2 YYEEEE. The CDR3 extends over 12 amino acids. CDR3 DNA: TGTGCCAGCAGCCGTTCCTTGGGGGAGCAGTACTTC. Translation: CASSRSLGEQYF.